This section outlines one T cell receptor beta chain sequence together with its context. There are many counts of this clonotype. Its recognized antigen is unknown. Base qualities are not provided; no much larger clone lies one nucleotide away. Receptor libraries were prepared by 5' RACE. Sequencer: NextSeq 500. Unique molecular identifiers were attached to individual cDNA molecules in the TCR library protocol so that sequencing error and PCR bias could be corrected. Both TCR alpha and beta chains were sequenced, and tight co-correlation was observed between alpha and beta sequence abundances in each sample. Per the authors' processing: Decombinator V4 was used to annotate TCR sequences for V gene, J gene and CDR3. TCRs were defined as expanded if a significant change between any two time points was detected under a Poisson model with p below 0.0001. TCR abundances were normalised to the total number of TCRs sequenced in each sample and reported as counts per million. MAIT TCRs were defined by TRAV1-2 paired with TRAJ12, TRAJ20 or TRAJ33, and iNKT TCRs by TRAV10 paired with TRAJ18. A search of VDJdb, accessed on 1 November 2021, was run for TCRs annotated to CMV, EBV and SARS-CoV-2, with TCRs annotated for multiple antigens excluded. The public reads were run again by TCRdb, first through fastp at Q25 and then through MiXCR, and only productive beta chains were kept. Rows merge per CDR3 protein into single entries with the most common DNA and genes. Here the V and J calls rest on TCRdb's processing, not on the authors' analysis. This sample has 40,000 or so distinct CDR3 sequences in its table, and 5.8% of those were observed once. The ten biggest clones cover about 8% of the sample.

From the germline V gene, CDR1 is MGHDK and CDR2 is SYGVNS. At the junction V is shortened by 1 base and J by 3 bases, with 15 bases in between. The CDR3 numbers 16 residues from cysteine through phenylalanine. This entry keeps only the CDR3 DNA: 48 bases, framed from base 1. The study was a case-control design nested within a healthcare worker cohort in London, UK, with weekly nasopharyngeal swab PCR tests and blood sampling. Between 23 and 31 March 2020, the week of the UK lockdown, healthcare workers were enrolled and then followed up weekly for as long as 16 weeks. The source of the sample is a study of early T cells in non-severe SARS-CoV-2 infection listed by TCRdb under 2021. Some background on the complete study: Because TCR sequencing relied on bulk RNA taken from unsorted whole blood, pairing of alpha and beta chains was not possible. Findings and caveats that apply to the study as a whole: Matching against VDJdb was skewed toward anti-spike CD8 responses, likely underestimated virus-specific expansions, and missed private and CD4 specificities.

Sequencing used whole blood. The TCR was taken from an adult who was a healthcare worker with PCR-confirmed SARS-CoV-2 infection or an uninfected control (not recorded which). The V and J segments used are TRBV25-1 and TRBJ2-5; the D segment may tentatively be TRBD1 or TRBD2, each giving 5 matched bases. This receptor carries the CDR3 CASSELWGSEEETQYF. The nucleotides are TGTGCCAGCAGTGAATTGTGGGGCTCGGAGGAAGAGACCCAGTACTTC.